This T cell receptor beta chain was observed in a study of T cells in Graves' hyperthyroidism and ophthalmopathy. Authors of the study amplified TCR beta CDR3 regions from RNA transcripts. The primer set for the first-round RT-PCR of the TCR CDR3 was HTBI. TCRdb processed the multiplex PCR reads anew with MiXCR; each CDR3 protein has one entry. The table records some 300,000 distinct CDR3 sequences, about 14% of them present only once. This clonotype was detected ten times or more. Diagnoses used clinical symptoms, serum thyroxine and TRAb, thyroid ultrasound and orbital computed tomography. Blood was sampled at initial diagnosis of hyperthyroidism, prior to onset of any ophthalmopathy symptoms. The PBMCs had their origin in 10 ml of fresh peripheral blood. The V end lost 5 bases, the J end lost 8 bases, and 18 bases lay between the germline ends. The germline V gene has CDR1 DFQATT and CDR2 SNEGSKA (reference sequence). The CDR3 has 14 amino acids.

Specimen: blood. The rearrangement uses TRBV20-1 and TRBJ1-4, with D maybe TRBD1 (6 bases). This receptor was identified in a woman in her twenties or thirties with Graves' hyperthyroidism that later progressed to Graves' ophthalmopathy. The CDR3 coding sequence is TGCAGTGCTTATCAACAGGGAATGGGGGAAAAACTGTTTTTT. It encodes CSAYQQGMGEKLFF.